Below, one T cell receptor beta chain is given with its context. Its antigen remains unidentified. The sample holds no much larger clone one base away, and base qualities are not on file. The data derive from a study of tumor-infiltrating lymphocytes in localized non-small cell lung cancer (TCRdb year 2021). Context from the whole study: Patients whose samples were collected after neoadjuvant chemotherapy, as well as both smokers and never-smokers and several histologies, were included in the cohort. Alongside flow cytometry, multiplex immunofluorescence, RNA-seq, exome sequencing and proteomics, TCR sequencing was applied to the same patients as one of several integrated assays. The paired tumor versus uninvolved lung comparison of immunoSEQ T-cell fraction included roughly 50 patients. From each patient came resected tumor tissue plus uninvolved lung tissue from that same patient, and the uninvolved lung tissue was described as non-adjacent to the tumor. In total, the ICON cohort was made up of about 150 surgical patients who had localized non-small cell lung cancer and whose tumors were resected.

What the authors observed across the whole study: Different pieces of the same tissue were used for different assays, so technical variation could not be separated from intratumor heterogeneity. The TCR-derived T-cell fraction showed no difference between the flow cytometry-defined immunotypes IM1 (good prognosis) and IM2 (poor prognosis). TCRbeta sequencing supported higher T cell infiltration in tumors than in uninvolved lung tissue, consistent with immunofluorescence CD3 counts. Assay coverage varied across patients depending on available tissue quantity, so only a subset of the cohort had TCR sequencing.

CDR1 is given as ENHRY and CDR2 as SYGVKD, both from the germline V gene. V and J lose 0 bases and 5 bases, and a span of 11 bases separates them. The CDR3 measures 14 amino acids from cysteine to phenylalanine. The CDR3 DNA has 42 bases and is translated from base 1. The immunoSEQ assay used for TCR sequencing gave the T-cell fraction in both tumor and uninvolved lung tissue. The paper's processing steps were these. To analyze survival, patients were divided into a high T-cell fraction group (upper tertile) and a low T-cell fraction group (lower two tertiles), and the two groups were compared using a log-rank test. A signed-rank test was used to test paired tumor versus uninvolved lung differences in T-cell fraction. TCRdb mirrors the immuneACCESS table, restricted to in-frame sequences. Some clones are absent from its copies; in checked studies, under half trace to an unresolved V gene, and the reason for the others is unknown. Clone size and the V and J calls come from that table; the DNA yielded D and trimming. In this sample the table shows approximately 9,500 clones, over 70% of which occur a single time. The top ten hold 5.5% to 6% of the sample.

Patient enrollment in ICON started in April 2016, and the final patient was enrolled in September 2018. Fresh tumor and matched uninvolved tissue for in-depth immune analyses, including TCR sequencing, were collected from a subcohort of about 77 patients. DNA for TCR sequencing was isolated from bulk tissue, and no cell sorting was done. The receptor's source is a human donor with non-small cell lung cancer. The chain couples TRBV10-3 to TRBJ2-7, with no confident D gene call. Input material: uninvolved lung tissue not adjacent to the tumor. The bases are TGTGCCATCAGTGAGTCTACGGCCCGGGACGAGCAGTACTTC. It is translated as CAISESTARDEQYF.